This T cell receptor (beta chain) derives from a study of identical twins' blood T cells. Six healthy women, forming three identical twin pairs, donated samples. Germline-derived CDR1 and CDR2 are LGHNT and FRNRAP. Trimming stripped 0 bases from V and 6 bases from J, with 9 bases between. This CDR3 contains 14 residues. Under the authors' procedure: Per-library CDR3 reads ranged about 2.2 to 4 million; clonotypes, ~85,000 to ~500,000. MiXCR was run by TCRdb on the 5' RACE reads, yielding one entry per CDR3 protein. TCRdb, not the original authors, processed these V and J calls. The data show fewer than 450,000 distinct CDR3 sequences, approximately 30% seen once. This clonotype came up a few times.

The receptor was derived from a woman between 18 and 50 years old in good health. The chain employs TRBV12-5 and TRBJ2-1; D gene uncertain. Sequencing was performed on PBMCs. In nucleotides, the CDR3 is TGTGCTAGTGGTTTGGTACTTGTTGGCAATGAGCAGTTCTTC. Translation gives CASGLVLVGNEQFF. The variable domain in full, with the rest retrieved from reference TRBV12-5 and TRBJ2-1, is DARVTQTPRHKVTEMGQEVTMRCQPILGHNTVFWYRQTMMQGLELLAYFRNRAPLDDSGMPKDRFSAEMPDATLATLKIQPSEPRDSAVYFCASGLVLVGNEQFFGPGTRLTVL.